The rows below give T cell receptor beta chains drawn from one sample of a study of beta chain features in type 1 diabetes. Clones were read by immunoSEQ multiplex PCR, and TCRdb kept only the in-frame ones, dropping some. The data hold 300,000 to 350,000 clones, with 9.3% observed a single time. The sample taken for sequencing was central memory CD4+ T cells from blood. These TCRs come from a man between 25 and 39 years old with type 1 diabetes. CDR3s include the opening cysteine and the closing phenylalanine or tryptophan. Each record gives: V gene, D gene, J gene, clone size, CDR3 DNA, CDR3 protein. A D gene is named only where the DNA matches it firmly. Clone size appears in some rows only: once, few, many, or a class for an expanded clone.

>TRBV19|NA|TRBJ2-1|few
TGTGCCAGTAAGGACTCCTCCTTCTCCCCCAACAATAACAATGAGCAGTTCTTC
CASKDSSFSPNNNNEQFF
>TRBV10-3|TRBD1|TRBJ2-5|NA
TGTGCCATCAGTGAGCTGGTACAGGGGGCGGGAGAGACCCAGTACTTC
CAISELVQGAGETQYF
>TRBV20-1|NA|TRBJ2-7|few
TGCAGTGCTTTTGGGGGCAGCGAGCAGTACTTC
CSAFGGSEQYF
>TRBV6-5|NA|TRBJ2-2|NA
TGTGCCAGCAGTTATCGTGGGAAGAACACCGGGGAGCTGTTTTTT
CASSYRGKNTGELFF
>TRBV6-6|TRBD2|TRBJ2-1|few
TGTGCCAGCAGTTACGTTCTAGCGGAGACCTACAATGAGCAGTTCTTC
CASSYVLAETYNEQFF
>TRBV5-1|TRBD1|TRBJ2-5|NA
TGCGCCAGCAGCGCTCAGGGGACAGGGACACAAGAGACCCAGTACTTC
CASSAQGTGTQETQYF
>TRBV7-8|NA|TRBJ2-2|NA
TGTGCCAGCAGCTTAGCGCAGGGGAACACCGGGGAGCTGTTTTTT
CASSLAQGNTGELFF
>TRBV2|NA|TRBJ1-5|NA
TGTGCCAGCAGTGTAAGTGTCAGCAATCAGCCCCAGCATTTT
CASSVSVSNQPQHF
>TRBV5-6|TRBD2|TRBJ2-5|NA
TGTGCCAGCAGCCGTCGTGCGGGGGGATTTGGCGAGACCCAGTACTTC
CASSRRAGGFGETQYF
>TRBV9|TRBD1|TRBJ2-2|few
TGTGCCAGCAGCGTCAGACCGGGACAGGGAAACACCGGGGAGCTGTTTTTT
CASSVRPGQGNTGELFF
>TRBV19|NA|TRBJ1-2|few
TGTGCCAGTAGTGTCTCGGGTCATGGCTACACCTTC
CASSVSGHGYTF
>TRBV30|NA|TRBJ2-5|NA
TGTGCCTGGAATGGGGGTGATGGTCGAGAGACCCAGTACTTC
CAWNGGDGRETQYF
>TRBV6-6|TRBD1|TRBJ1-2|many
TGTGCCAGCAGTTACCAAACGGGACAGGGGAATGGCTACACCTTC
CASSYQTGQGNGYTF
>TRBV2|NA|TRBJ2-1|NA
TGTGCCAGCAGTGATCCGGCAAGGCAGTTCTTC
CASSDPARQFF
>TRBV7-9|NA|TRBJ1-5|few
TGTGCCAGCAGCTTAGAAGGGCATCAGCCCCAGCATTTT
CASSLEGHQPQHF
>TRBV7-9|NA|TRBJ2-7|few
TGTGCCAGCAGTCAGGGATACTACGAGCAGTACTTC
CASSQGYYEQYF
>TRBV18|TRBD2|TRBJ2-7|many
TGTGCCAGCTCATCTAGGGAGGGGGAGCAGTACTTC
CASSSREGEQYF
>TRBV7-6|NA|TRBJ2-5|NA
TGTGCCAGCTCGAGGGGGGGGAGTCAAGAGACCCAGTACTTC
CASSRGGSQETQYF